One and the same sample provided the 27 T cell receptor beta chains below, sequenced in a study of T cell responses to AZD1222 COVID-19 vaccine. Assay: immunoSEQ multiplex PCR; the TCRdb copy retains only in-frame clones and omits some. The table records roughly 200,000 clones, 85% to 95% of them present only once. Sequenced material: peripheral blood, taken 28 days after the second dose of the MenACWY control vaccine. Receptor source: an adult who received the MenACWY meningococcal vaccine as a control.

The J gene is TRBJ1-1, the V gene TRBV3-1 (or the pseudogene TRBV3-2), with 7 nucleotides matching TRBD1. The CDR3 sequence is 13 residues long. Trimming took 6 bases from V and 1 from J; bases not matched to a gene: 2. The V gene's germline CDR1 is LGHDT and CDR2 YNNKEL (reference sequence). The CDR3 nucleotides read TGTGCCAGCAGTCGGACAGGGAACACTGAAGCTTTCTTT. Its protein product is CASSRTGNTEAFF.

The rearrangement joins TRBV28 to TRBJ1-2; maybe TRBD1 (6 bases). The CDR3 loop spans 13 amino acids. V was cut by 10 bases and J by 8 bases, with 20 bases left in between. Germline loops: CDR1 MDHEN, CDR2 SYDVKM. The CDR3 reads CATSYTGSGGYTF. The CDR3, as DNA: TGTGCCACCTCCTACACAGGGTCTGGAGGCTACACCTTC.

This sequence joins TRBV29-1 and TRBJ2-5; D remains ambiguous. Germline V gene data show CDR1 as SQVTM and CDR2 as ANQGSEA. The CDR3 has 12 amino acids. V dropped 7 bases and J dropped 2 bases, with 11 bases sitting between them. The CDR3 DNA is TGCAGCGCATCGGAGTCACAAGAGACCCAGTACTTC. Amino acid sequence: CSASESQETQYF.

The rearrangement joins TRBV7-9 to TRBJ2-6, with 7 nucleotides matching TRBD2. V was pared by 5 bases and J by 0 bases, with 7 bases of the junction left unmatched. Germline CDR1 SEHNR, CDR2 FQNEAQ (reference sequence). This CDR3 has 17 amino acids. The CDR3 DNA sequence: TGTGCCAGCAGCCCCGGGACTACCCTCTCTGGGGCCAACGTCCTGACTTTC. Amino acid sequence: CASSPGTTLSGANVLTF.

J is TRBJ1-2 and V is TRBV30; maybe TRBD1 (5 bases). Per germline, CDR1 GTSNPN and CDR2 SVGIG (reference sequence). There are 14 residues in the CDR3. V gave up 0 bases and J gave up 5 bases, with 13 bases separating them. The CDR3 sequence: CAWSVAHGGYGYTF. In nucleotides, the CDR3 is TGTGCCTGGAGTGTAGCCCACGGGGGTTATGGCTACACCTTC.

The gene calls are TRBV11-3 and TRBJ2-3; 12 bases line up with TRBD2. Germline assignment: CDR1 SGHNT and CDR2 YENEEA. Losses at the gene ends were 3 bases for V and 7 bases for J; bases not matched to a gene: 2. The CDR3 length is 14 residues. In DNA form, the CDR3 reads TGTGCCAGCAGCTTGGGACTAGCGGGTAATACGCAGTATTTT. This translates into CASSLGLAGNTQYF.

The V gene is TRBV9, the J gene TRBJ1-4; 10 nucleotides agree with TRBD1. J lost 7 bases, V lost 4 bases, and 16 bases had no gene match. The CDR3 covers 18 residues. Germline V gives CDR1 SGDLS, CDR2 YYNGEE. The CDR3 DNA reads as TGTGCCAGCAGCCCAGCGGACAGGGGGTCCTTAAAGGGTGAAAAACTGTTTTTT. It is translated as CASSPADRGSLKGEKLFF.

The chain uses TRBV12-3 or TRBV12-4 and TRBJ1-1, with D perhaps matching TRBD1 (6 bases). This CDR3 contains 11 residues. The DNA of the CDR3 is TGTGCTGCAGGGGAGGACACTGAAGCTTTCTTT. It codes for CAAGEDTEAFF.

The rearrangement links TRBV15 to TRBJ2-1, with 7 bases that match TRBD2. The CDR3 contains 16 residues. Trimming cost V 2 bases and J 3 bases; bases outside gene matches: 7. CDR1 LNHNV and CDR2 YYDKDF come from the germline V gene (reference sequence). CDR3 sequence (DNA): TGTGCCACCAGCAGACAAGCTGGCGGGGGCTACAATGAGCAGTTCTTC. It specifies CATSRQAGGGYNEQFF.

J is TRBJ1-2 and V is TRBV18, with D possibly TRBD1 on 5 matching bases. Germline V gene lookup returns CDR1 KGHSH and CDR2 LQKENI. This CDR3 is built from 14 residues. V lost 4 bases, J lost 0 bases, and 9 bases lay in between. CDR3 amino acids: CASSLGHANYGYTF. The CDR3 DNA is TGTGCCAGCTCACTAGGACACGCTAACTATGGCTACACCTTC.

This rearrangement joins TRBV10-2 to TRBJ1-4; D gene ambiguous. CDR3 length: 13 amino acids. The V gene's germline CDR1 is WSHSY and CDR2 SAAADI. V was trimmed by 10 bases and J by 0 bases, leaving 9 bases between them. CDR3 nucleotides: TGCGCCACCAGATCTGCAACTAATGAAAAACTGTTTTTT. Amino acids: CATRSATNEKLFF.

As to this clone: Germline is not matched at one junction end, which may reflect a read error. The J gene is TRBJ1-6, the V gene TRBV7-2; D unclear. The CDR3 sequence is 14 residues long. Germline V gene data show CDR1 as SGHTA and CDR2 as FQGNSA. CDR3 bases: TGTGCCATCAGCCGGTCGGCTGGTGGGTCACCCCTCCACTTT. Translation gives CAISRSAGGSPLHF.

This rearrangement joins TRBV5-1 to TRBJ2-7, with D perhaps TRBD1 (6 bases). The germline V and J ends were trimmed by 4 bases and 7 bases, with 12 bases remaining between them. CDR3 size: 12 residues. Germline V gives CDR1 SGHRS, CDR2 YFSETQ. This CDR3 is CASSITGREQYF. The CDR3 DNA sequence: TGCGCCAGCAGCATCACAGGGAGAGAGCAGTACTTC. Full variable domain (outside the CDR3, taken from reference TRBV5-1 and TRBJ2-7): KAGVTQTPRYLIKTRGQQVTLSCSPISGHRSVSWYQQTPGQGLQFLFEYFSETQRNKGNFPGRFSGRQFSNSRSEMNVSTLELGDSALYLCASSITGREQYFGPGTRLTVT.

The V gene is TRBV10-3, the J gene TRBJ1-4; D gene unclear. The CDR3 totals 15 residues. V gave up 2 bases and J gave up 2 bases, with 9 bases separating them. The germline CDR1 and CDR2 sequences are ENHRY and SYGVKD. CDR3 region: CAISEMPRTNEKLFF. The CDR3 DNA follows: TGTGCCATCAGTGAGATGCCAAGGACTAATGAAAAACTGTTTTTT.

The chain links TRBV10-3 to TRBJ1-5, with TRBD1 matching 7 bases. J was trimmed by 3 bases and V by 3 bases; bases with no gene match: 2. The CDR3 is made up of 14 amino acids. CDR1 is ENHRY, CDR2 SYGVKD, per germline. The CDR3 region has the DNA TGTGCCATCAGTGACGGACAGGACAATCAGCCCCAGCATTTT. Amino acid sequence: CAISDGQDNQPQHF.

V gene TRBV10-3 combines with J gene TRBJ2-3, with D possibly matching TRBD2 (6 bases). This CDR3 contains 14 residues. CDR1 and CDR2 from the germline V gene are ENHRY and SYGVKD. The V and J ends lost 10 bases and 2 bases respectively, with 16 bases between them. As DNA, the CDR3 is TGTGCCACCCGTCGGGACTTCTCCACAGATACGCAGTATTTT. It specifies CATRRDFSTDTQYF.

This chain uses TRBV5-1 with TRBJ2-6; 13 nucleotides align to TRBD2. The germline V gene encodes CDR1 SGHRS and CDR2 YFSETQ. The CDR3 runs to 18 residues. V shed 3 bases, J shed 1 base, and the junction held 4 bases outside the gene matches. The CDR3 sequence: CASSSVLAGGSGANVLTF. In DNA form, the CDR3 reads TGCGCCAGCAGCTCAGTACTAGCGGGAGGGTCTGGGGCCAACGTCCTGACTTTC.

The CDR3 is CASSRGRDYGYTF. CDR3 nucleotides: TGTGCCAGTAGTAGGGGGCGAGACTATGGCTACACCTTC. The chain uses TRBV19 and TRBJ1-2; possible D gene TRBD1, 6 bases. From germline, CDR1 is LNHDA and CDR2 SQIVND (reference sequence). The CDR3 has 13 residues. V was shortened by 4 bases and J by 3 bases, with 9 bases between the two germline ends.

This chain uses TRBV6-2 or TRBV6-3 with TRBJ1-5, with D perhaps TRBD1 (5 bases). Germline values: CDR1 MNHEY, CDR2 SVGEGT. The V and J ends lost 0 bases and 9 bases respectively, with 15 bases between them. The CDR3 is 15 amino acids. The CDR3 sequence is CASSYSDTLARPQHF. CDR3 coding DNA: TGTGCCAGCAGTTACTCGGACACCCTCGCGAGGCCCCAGCATTTT.

The V call is TRBV24-1, the J call TRBJ1-2, with TRBD1 matching 9 bases. CDR3 size: 15 residues. In germline, CDR1 is KGHDR, CDR2 SFDVKD. V lost 4 bases, J lost 7 bases, and 9 bases stayed unmatched. The CDR3 region has the DNA TGTGCCACCAGTGACCCGACAGGGGGAACGCGTGGCTACACCTTC. It yields the protein CATSDPTGGTRGYTF.

This chain links TRBV7-3 with TRBJ2-3; D remains unclear. Germline CDR1 and CDR2: SGHTA and FQGTGA. The CDR3 covers 16 residues. With 1 base removed from V and 4 bases from J, the gap between germline ends came to 15 bases. This CDR3 is CASSLMSAASADTQYF. CDR3 nucleotide sequence: TGTGCCAGCAGCTTAATGAGTGCGGCCAGCGCAGATACGCAGTATTTT.

This chain uses TRBV5-8 with TRBJ2-5; D possibly corresponds to TRBD2 (5 bases). V lost 0 bases to trimming and J lost 4 bases, with 16 bases between them. Germline CDR1 and CDR2: SGHTS and YDEGEE. The length of the CDR3 is 16 residues. This CDR3 is CASSLAGGGFGETQYF. In DNA, the CDR3 is TGTGCCAGCAGCTTGGCCGGAGGCGGGTTCGGAGAGACCCAGTACTTC.

This chain connects TRBV28 to TRBJ1-2, with D tentatively TRBD1 (5 bases). Germline V lookup: CDR1 MDHEN, CDR2 SYDVKM. There are 13 residues in the CDR3. Deletions cut 6 bases from V and 8 bases from J, with 16 bases between. The CDR3 region has the DNA TGTGCCAGCAGCCCGGGGGGAGGTTGGGGCTACACCTTC. Residues: CASSPGGGWGYTF.

The chain joins TRBV28 to TRBJ2-7; no reliable D call. This CDR3 spans 14 amino acids. Per the germline V gene, CDR1 is MDHEN and CDR2 is SYDVKM. Trimming pared 3 bases from V and 0 bases from J, leaving 9 bases between. In DNA, the CDR3 is TGTGCCAGCAGTTTCGAGATCCGCTCCTACGAGCAGTACTTC. Translating gives CASSFEIRSYEQYF.

The rearrangement uses TRBV5-4 and TRBJ2-7; 13 nucleotides agree with TRBD2. The CDR3 extends over 16 amino acids. V shed 4 bases, J shed 5 bases, and the junction held 9 bases outside the gene matches. Per the germline V gene, CDR1 is SGHNT and CDR2 is YYREEE (reference sequence). The chain's CDR3 is CASSRTSGRARHEQYF. CDR3 DNA: TGTGCCAGCAGCAGAACTAGCGGGAGGGCCAGGCACGAGCAGTACTTC.

The chain is built from TRBV13 and TRBJ2-6; D remains ambiguous. V lost 3 bases to trimming and J lost 4 bases, with 4 bases between them. The CDR3 length is 13 residues. Per the germline V gene, CDR1 is PRHDT and CDR2 is FYEKMQ (reference sequence). The CDR3 DNA reads TGTGCCAGCAGCTTTTTGGGGGCCAACGTCCTGACTTTC. Translating it yields CASSFLGANVLTF.

This clone was observed a handful of times. The genes are TRBV6-1 and TRBJ1-2; D gene uncertain. Trimming left V 2 bases short and J 8 bases short, with 6 bases between. The CDR3 runs 11 residues. The germline V gene has CDR1 MNHNS and CDR2 SASEGT. The CDR3 here is CASSEQGGYTF. CDR3 sequence (DNA): TGTGCCAGCAGTGAACAAGGAGGCTACACCTTC.